This T cell receptor beta chain emerged from a study of cytomegalovirus exposure and HLA in healthy donors. Study details: Sequencing of 150 million to 200 million T cells in an earlier analysis found about 120 million unique TCR beta sequences. Across almost 400 genotyped donors, around 80% landed in the Caucasian-associated ancestry cluster.

In this sample, this clone turned up once. As yet, its antigen is unknown. The same CDR3 arises from other DNA sequences in this sample as well. The study, taken as a whole, reports: Across all donors, roughly uniform sequencing depth was an assumption of the presence/absence analyses.

The PCR ran on 60 Vbeta and 13 Jbeta primers. The protocol was immunoSEQ multiplex PCR, while the TCRdb copy is restricted to in-frame clones and leaves out a portion. The repertoire holds more than 95,000 clones, with about 70% as singletons. J was trimmed by 1 base and V by 6 bases; bases with no gene match: 10. This CDR3 contains 16 residues. Germline CDR1 and CDR2: SGHAT and FQDESV (reference sequence). The sample comprised PBMCs. The clonotype originates from a woman aged 55-70 years in good health and CMV-seropositive. The chain employs TRBV11-1 and TRBJ2-3; 7 bases fit TRBD2. The CDR3 nucleotides read TGTGCCAGCAGACCCAACGGCGGGGGTCGCACAGATACGCAGTATTTT. The encoded protein is CASRPNGGGRTDTQYF.